The entry that follows covers one T cell receptor (beta chain) sequence. The sample comes from a study of blood T cell repertoires in COVID-19. For the study at large: Samples of COVID-19 (acute and convalescent) were obtained from the United States, Italy and Spain. From T cells, B-cell-depleted T cells, or PBMCs came the material, which was cDNA or gDNA.

TCRdb's copy holds only in-frame clones and misses some; the assay was immunoSEQ multiplex PCR. The sample lists some 130,000 clones, 79% seen once, with roughly 4.3% in the top ten. Germline CDR1 LGHNA, CDR2 YSLEER. The CDR3 loop spans 14 amino acids. The V end lost 1 base, the J end lost 1 base, and 7 bases lay between the germline ends. The chain carries TRBV4-3 and TRBJ2-5; D unclear. The sample comprised peripheral blood. The receptor comes from a woman older than 75 with acute or convalescent COVID-19. CDR3 nucleotide sequence: TGCGCCAGCAGCCAAGTTGGCTTCCAAGAGACCCAGTACTTC. This sequence encodes CASSQVGFQETQYF.